Following are 26 T cell receptor beta chains from one sample sequenced in a study of T cell clones after liver transplantation. Profiling relied on immunoSEQ multiplex PCR, and the TCRdb table lists in-frame clones only, not all of them. The repertoire holds approximately 18,000 clones, with approximately 80% as singletons. This material consisted of CD8+ T cells from blood, taken less than 50 months after liver transplant. These receptors were collected from a human patient who received a liver transplant. T cells may partly derive from the graft donor.

The chain recombines TRBV7-9 with TRBJ1-2; the D is unclear. The CDR3 extends over 12 amino acids. CDR1 is SEHNR and CDR2 is FQNEAQ in the germline V gene (reference sequence). Trimming left V 0 bases short and J 6 bases short, with 5 bases between. Written as DNA, the CDR3 is TGTGCCAGCAGCTTAGCCGTGGATGGCTACACCTTC. It is translated as CASSLAVDGYTF. Looking up the rest from reference TRBV7-9 and TRBJ1-2 gives the full variable domain: DTGVSQNPRHKITKRGQNVTFRCDPISEHNRLYWYRQTLGQGPEFLTYFQNEAQLEKSRLLSDRFSAERPKGSFSTLEIQRTEQGDSAMYLCASSLAVDGYTFGSGTRLTVV.

The chain recombines TRBV19 with TRBJ1-2, with 9 nucleotides matching TRBD1. The CDR3 is 13 residues long. Losses at the gene ends were 6 bases for V and 6 bases for J; bases not matched to a gene: 5. Germline loops: CDR1 LNHDA, CDR2 SQIVND (reference sequence). The CDR3 loop is CASRRGQGDGYTF. The CDR3 bases are TGTGCCAGTAGACGGGGACAGGGCGATGGCTACACCTTC.

This clone was counted a few times. The chain recombines TRBV13 with TRBJ2-7; D might be TRBD2 (5 bases). Trimming shortened V by 6 bases and J by 6 bases, and 6 bases separated the two germline ends. The germline CDR1 and CDR2 sequences are PRHDT and FYEKMQ (reference sequence). The CDR3 length is 10 residues. CDR3 nucleotide sequence: TGTGCCAGCAGTCGGGGCGAGCAGTACTTC. This codes for CASSRGEQYF.

V usage is TRBV12-5 and J usage is TRBJ1-2; D ambiguous. V shed 0 bases and J shed 5 bases, with 10 bases lying between them. Germline lookup yields CDR1 LGHNT and CDR2 FRNRAP. There are 14 residues in the CDR3. For the CDR3, the DNA is TGTGCTAGTGGTTTGGTAGCGACGAGATATGGCTACACCTTC. Its translation is CASGLVATRYGYTF.

The chain couples TRBV4-1 to TRBJ1-4; D may be TRBD1 (5 bases). The CDR3 has 14 amino acids. CDR1 MGHRA and CDR2 YSYEKL come from the germline V gene. V gave up 2 bases and J gave up 6 bases, with 10 bases separating them. CDR3 DNA: TGCGCCAGCAGCCAACCAGGGATTCATGAAAAACTGTTTTTT. As protein: CASSQPGIHEKLFF.

The chain carries TRBV5-1 and TRBJ2-3; no definite D call. The CDR3 covers 15 residues. Trimming removed 4 bases at V and 6 bases at J, with 18 bases between. Germline V lookup: CDR1 SGHRS, CDR2 YFSETQ. The CDR3 sequence: CASSLDSILGDTQYF. CDR3 coding DNA: TGCGCCAGCAGCCTCGACTCGATTCTAGGGGATACGCAGTATTTT.

The chain carries TRBV2 and TRBJ2-3, with D hard to call. The germline V gene encodes CDR1 SNHLY and CDR2 FYNNEI. With 2 bases removed from V and 0 bases from J, the gap between germline ends came to 15 bases. This CDR3 comprises 17 residues. CDR3 sequence (DNA): TGTGCCAGCAGTGAATTGGCGACCCATTCTAGCACAGATACGCAGTATTTT. The encoded protein is CASSELATHSSTDTQYF.

V gene TRBV5-1 combines with J gene TRBJ2-1; D is uncertain. The V end was cut by 5 bases, the J end by 5 bases, with 8 bases between. The CDR3 has 12 amino acids. Germline CDR1 and CDR2: SGHRS and YFSETQ. The CDR3 DNA sequence: TGCGCCAGCAGGGGCAGCCACAATGAGCAGTTCTTC. This codes for CASRGSHNEQFF.

In nucleotides, the CDR3 is TGTGCCAGCTCACCGACAGGGGGGACCGGGGAGCTGTTTTTT. Its translation is CASSPTGGTGELFF. This chain uses TRBV18 with TRBJ2-2; 9 positions agree with TRBD1. CDR3 length: 14 residues. The trim removed 3 bases at V and 5 bases at J, leaving 1 base unmatched. Germline values: CDR1 KGHSH, CDR2 LQKENI.

J is TRBJ2-5 and V is TRBV5-1; no firm D call. Germline loops: CDR1 SGHRS, CDR2 YFSETQ. The CDR3 covers 14 residues. Trimming cost V 1 base and J 5 bases, with 12 bases left between them. The CDR3 spells CASSLLHVRETQYF. Written as DNA, the CDR3 is TGCGCCAGCAGCTTGTTACACGTCCGTGAGACCCAGTACTTC.

The chain joins TRBV27 to TRBJ2-3; possibly TRBD2 for D (5 bases). From germline, CDR1 is MNHEY and CDR2 SMNVEV (reference sequence). The CDR3 has 12 residues. Trimming removed 5 bases from V and 6 bases from J, with 9 bases in between. CDR3 sequence: CASSRRGDTQYF. CDR3 bases: TGTGCCAGCAGTCGCCGGGGTGATACGCAGTATTTT.

The chain carries TRBV28 and TRBJ1-2, with no clear D. There are 13 residues in the CDR3. V lost 7 bases, J lost 5 bases, and 14 bases lay in between. CDR1 is MDHEN and CDR2 is SYDVKM in the germline V gene. For the CDR3, the DNA is TGTGCCAGCACCTACAGAGAGTCATATGGCTACACCTTC. Translation: CASTYRESYGYTF.

The chain has TRBV7-9 and TRBJ2-2, with 7 bases identical to TRBD2. Germline CDR1 SEHNR, CDR2 FQNEAQ (reference sequence). The CDR3 runs to 15 residues. J lost 5 bases, V lost 7 bases, and 10 bases had no gene match. The CDR3 bases are TGTGCCAGCAATCCGGGACTAAGAGATACCGGGGAGCTGTTTTTT. Translated, it gives CASNPGLRDTGELFF.

The chain is built from TRBV5-1 and TRBJ1-4; 8 bases align to TRBD1. V trimming: 3 bases; J trimming: 7 bases; junction bases outside the gene matches: 5. This CDR3 comprises 14 residues. Germline V gives CDR1 SGHRS, CDR2 YFSETQ. This CDR3 is CASSSEDRAEKLFF. CDR3 DNA: TGCGCCAGCAGCTCGGAGGACAGGGCTGAAAAACTGTTTTTT.

In its sample, this clone was seen a few times. This chain connects TRBV7-9 to TRBJ2-2, with D possibly matching TRBD2 (5 bases). V gave up 7 bases and J gave up 1 base, with 16 bases separating them. Germline loops: CDR1 SEHNR, CDR2 FQNEAQ (reference sequence). The CDR3 extends over 16 amino acids. The CDR3 DNA is TGTGCCAGCACCCCGAGCGATAGCGTGAACACCGGGGAGCTGTTTTTT. It codes for CASTPSDSVNTGELFF.

This chain links TRBV11-2 with TRBJ2-7; 9 nucleotides align to TRBD1. CDR1 is SGHAT, CDR2 FQNNGV, per germline. The CDR3 contains 14 residues. J lost 4 bases, V lost 5 bases, and 6 bases had no gene match. CDR3 coding DNA: TGTGCCAGCAGCCTCGGGACAGGGATTTACGAGCAGTACTTC. This codes for CASSLGTGIYEQYF.

J is TRBJ1-1 and V is TRBV6-1; D is unresolved. The CDR3 is 13 residues long. Germline V gene sequence: CDR1 MNHNS, CDR2 SASEGT. V shed 3 bases and J shed 2 bases, with 7 bases lying between them. The CDR3 DNA follows: TGTGCCAGCAGTGATTTGGCTAACACTGAAGCTTTCTTT. Its translation is CASSDLANTEAFF.

This rearrangement joins TRBV7-9 to TRBJ1-4; no clear D gene. Germline values: CDR1 SEHNR, CDR2 FQNEAQ (reference sequence). Trimming pared 6 bases from V and 5 bases from J, leaving 10 bases between. The CDR3 is 13 amino acids. The chain's CDR3 is CASRRVNNEKLFF. In DNA form, the CDR3 reads TGTGCCAGCAGAAGGGTAAACAATGAAAAACTGTTTTTT.

V usage is TRBV4-1 and J usage is TRBJ1-3; D not resolved. This CDR3 comprises 19 residues. Trimming took 4 bases from V and 0 from J, leaving 22 bases between them. Per germline, CDR1 MGHRA and CDR2 YSYEKL. CDR3 sequence reads: CASSPTSIGILPSGNTIYF. DNA for the CDR3: TGCGCCAGCAGCCCCACTTCTATTGGGATCCTTCCCTCTGGAAACACCATATATTTT.

This clone was counted a single time. V is TRBV6-6 and J is TRBJ1-3; D call uncertain. The CDR3 totals 15 residues. Trimming took off 2 bases at V and 4 bases at J, with 12 bases between the two ends. Germline values: CDR1 MNHNY, CDR2 SVGAGI (reference sequence). The CDR3 sequence: CASSYGRTLGNTIYF. For the CDR3, the DNA is TGTGCCAGCAGTTACGGTCGGACTCTGGGAAACACCATATATTTT.

The V and J genes are TRBV7-3 and TRBJ2-3; D is possibly TRBD2 (5 bases). V lost 4 bases and J lost 5, with 19 bases in between. The CDR3 runs to 16 residues. Germline V gene data show CDR1 as SGHTA and CDR2 as FQGTGA. The CDR3 DNA follows: TGTGCCAGCAGCTCCCTTAGCGACCCGATAGGAGATACGCAGTATTTT. Translated, it gives CASSSLSDPIGDTQYF. Full variable domain (missing parts from reference TRBV7-3 and TRBJ2-3): GAGVSQTPSNKVTEKGKYVELRCDPISGHTALYWYRQSLGQGPEFLIYFQGTGAADDSGLPNDRFFAVRPEGSVSTLKIQRTERGDSAVYLCASSSLSDPIGDTQYFGPGTRLTVL.

DNA for the CDR3: TGTGCCAGCAGTGCCTTAGCGGGACAGATCAATGAGCAGTTCTTC. Protein sequence: CASSALAGQINEQFF. V usage is TRBV6-5 and J usage is TRBJ2-1, with D maybe TRBD2 (8 bases). Trimming pared 5 bases from V and 6 bases from J, leaving 17 bases between. CDR1 and CDR2 (germline): MNHEY, SVGAGI. The CDR3 consists of 15 residues.

The rearrangement joins TRBV7-9 to TRBJ1-2, with D tentatively TRBD1 (5 bases). The CDR3 sequence is 13 residues long. CDR1 is SEHNR, CDR2 FQNEAQ, per germline (reference sequence). V dropped 2 bases and J dropped 6 bases, with 10 bases sitting between them. As DNA, the CDR3 is TGTGCCAGCAGCTTACAGGGACCTAATGGCTACACCTTC. Amino acid sequence: CASSLQGPNGYTF.

J is TRBJ2-7 and V is TRBV29-1; D is ambiguous. CDR1 SQVTM and CDR2 ANQGSEA come from the germline V gene. The CDR3 runs to 12 residues. V was shortened by 2 bases and J by 0 bases, with 5 bases between the two germline ends. CDR3 region: CSVESDSYEQYF. The CDR3 DNA sequence: TGCAGCGTTGAAAGCGACTCCTACGAGCAGTACTTC.

The chain is built from TRBV19 and TRBJ2-1; the D is unclear. Trimming left V 3 bases short and J 5 bases short, with 14 bases between. The germline CDR1 and CDR2 sequences are LNHDA and SQIVND (reference sequence). This CDR3 is 15 amino acids long. The CDR3 here is CASSITRKVHNEQFF. CDR3 DNA: TGTGCCAGTAGTATTACTCGGAAGGTCCACAATGAGCAGTTCTTC.

V gene TRBV7-9 combines with J gene TRBJ2-5; no clear D. The V end was cut by 2 bases, the J end by 0 bases, with 7 bases between. Germline-derived CDR1 and CDR2 are SEHNR and FQNEAQ (reference sequence). CDR3 length equals 14 residues. In DNA, the CDR3 is TGTGCCAGCAGCTTAATGGCCAACCAAGAGACCCAGTACTTC. Translated, it gives CASSLMANQETQYF.